These T cell receptor beta chains were read from a single sample in a study of memory CD4+ T cells and cytomegalovirus serostatus. Using immunoSEQ multiplex PCR, the repertoire was profiled, and TCRdb retains in-frame clones only, with some absent. Of tens of thousands of clones detected, approximately 72% appear once; the ten largest clones hold less than 0.65%. The sample was memory CD4+ T cells from blood. These receptors originate from an adult in good health and CMV-seronegative. Some clones in this sample may be carry-over from other donors' samples. CDR3s include the opening cysteine and the closing phenylalanine or tryptophan. The D gene is left open where the match is weak. Some rows have no size entry. The others give once, few or many, or a class for an expanded clone.

.	TRBV29-1	TRBJ2-7	.	CSVVVAGNEQYF	TGCAGCGTTGTAGTGGCAGGTAACGAGCAGTACTTC
few	TRBV5-1	TRBJ1-6	.	CASKPGLANNSPLHF	TGCGCCAGCAAGCCGGGACTAGCCAATAATTCACCCCTCCACTTT
.	TRBV6-1	TRBJ1-1	TRBD1	CASSDRGRVNTEAFF	TGTGCCAGCAGTGACAGGGGGCGAGTGAACACTGAAGCTTTCTTT
few	TRBV19	TRBJ2-7	.	CASSIAKGIYEQYF	TGTGCCAGTAGTATAGCGAAAGGGATCTACGAGCAGTACTTC
.	TRBV7-6	TRBJ2-3	.	CASSLDSRGQTQYF	TGTGCCAGCAGCTTAGATTCGCGGGGTCAAACGCAGTATTTT
.	TRBV4-3	TRBJ1-5	.	CASSLGDQPQHF	TGCGCCAGCAGCCTCGGGGATCAGCCCCAGCATTTT
.	TRBV21-1	TRBJ1-6	.	CARKWDRSSYNSPLHF	TGTGCCAGAAAGTGGGACAGGAGCTCCTATAATTCACCCCTCCACTTT
.	TRBV18	TRBJ2-2	TRBD1	CASSPDQGATTGELFF	TGTGCCAGCTCACCAGATCAGGGGGCGACCACCGGGGAGCTGTTTTTT
few	TRBV10-3	TRBJ1-2	TRBD1	CAITRDRVDGYTF	TGTGCCATCACCAGGGACAGGGTGGATGGCTACACCTTC
.	TRBV2	TRBJ2-2	TRBD2	CASSMTSGGLNTGELFF	TGTGCCAGCAGCATGACTAGCGGGGGGCTGAACACCGGGGAGCTGTTTTTT
.	TRBV6-5	TRBJ1-2	.	CASSWGPKYGYTF	TGTGCCAGCAGCTGGGGACCTAAATATGGCTACACCTTC
.	TRBV7-8	TRBJ1-2	TRBD1	CASSADRGPRGYTF	TGTGCCAGCAGCGCGGACAGGGGGCCACGGGGCTACACCTTC
.	TRBV18	TRBJ2-7	.	CASSPPGAPQYEQYF	TGTGCCAGCTCACCACCGGGGGCGCCCCAATACGAGCAGTACTTC
.	TRBV7-2	TRBJ1-1	.	CASSGQPNTEAFF	TGTGCCAGCAGTGGACAGCCCAACACTGAAGCTTTCTTT
.	TRBV2	TRBJ1-1	.	CASSRDTNTEAFF	TGTGCCAGCAGCCGCGACACAAACACTGAAGCTTTCTTT
.	TRBV19	TRBJ1-4	TRBD1	CASRRQGEGEKLFF	TGTGCCAGTAGAAGACAGGGGGAAGGCGAAAAACTGTTTTTT
.	TRBV5-1	TRBJ1-1	TRBD1	CASSARQGRSTEAFF	TGCGCCAGCAGCGCCCGACAGGGGCGGAGCACTGAAGCTTTCTTT
.	TRBV5-4	TRBJ2-4	.	CASSYELAKNIQYF	TGTGCCAGCAGCTATGAACTAGCCAAAAACATTCAGTACTTC
.	TRBV11-2	TRBJ1-2	.	CASSLGFYGYTF	TGTGCCAGCAGCTTAGGTTTCTATGGCTACACCTTC
.	TRBV11-2	TRBJ2-7	TRBD1	CASSFSGTGLSEQYF	TGTGCCAGCAGCTTCTCCGGGACAGGGCTTAGCGAGCAGTACTTC
.	TRBV12-2	TRBJ2-7	.	CASRLEAGGPYEQYF	TGTGCAAGTCGCTTAGAAGCGGGGGGCCCCTACGAGCAGTACTTC
few	TRBV19	TRBJ1-6	TRBD1	CASSLDRVQPLHF	TGTGCCAGTAGTCTGGACAGGGTTCAACCCCTCCACTTT
.	TRBV5-1	TRBJ2-5	.	CASSLGSVTPQETQYF	TGCGCCAGCAGCTTGGGTAGTGTAACCCCTCAAGAGACCCAGTACTTC
once	TRBV7-2	TRBJ1-4	TRBD1	CASSLDRGLEKLFF	TGTGCCAGCAGCTTGGACAGGGGGCTTGAAAAACTGTTTTTT
.	TRBV2	TRBJ2-3	TRBD2	CASSTGLAGMADTQYF	TGTGCCAGCAGTACCGGACTAGCGGGGATGGCAGATACGCAGTATTTT
once	TRBV28	TRBJ1-1	.	CASSSPRGTEAFF	TGTGCCAGCAGCTCCCCCAGAGGCACTGAAGCTTTCTTT
few	TRBV6-1	TRBJ1-1	.	CASSEAKNTEAFF	TGTGCCAGCAGTGAAGCTAAGAACACTGAAGCTTTCTTT
.	TRBV5-1	TRBJ1-1	.	CASSLTGTANTEAFF	TGCGCCAGCAGCTTGACCGGGACGGCGAACACTGAAGCTTTCTTT
.	TRBV29-1	TRBJ1-2	.	CSSSGLGGYGYTF	TGCAGCTCCTCGGGGCTGGGTGGATATGGCTACACCTTC
.	TRBV29-1	TRBJ2-1	.	CSVEKATVSFF	TGCAGCGTTGAAAAGGCAACCGTATCGTTCTTC
.	TRBV10-3	TRBJ1-2	.	CAISESREDNYGYTF	TGTGCCATCAGTGAGTCGAGGGAAGATAACTATGGCTACACCTTC
.	TRBV6-6	TRBJ2-7	.	CASREDNTYEQYF	TGTGCCAGCAGGGAGGACAATACCTACGAGCAGTACTTC
.	TRBV5-4	TRBJ1-4	TRBD1	CASSPTTGGNEKLFF	TGTGCCAGCAGCCCTACGACAGGGGGGAATGAAAAACTGTTTTTT
.	TRBV15	TRBJ1-5	TRBD1	CATSHGVRTGSNQPQHF	TGTGCCACCAGCCACGGGGTCCGGACAGGGAGCAATCAGCCCCAGCATTTT
few	TRBV19	TRBJ2-3	.	CASSTGLSGGTDTQYF	TGTGCCAGTAGTACCGGGCTAAGTGGCGGCACAGATACGCAGTATTTT
few	TRBV7-9	TRBJ2-3	TRBD1	CASSLGQGGGTQYF	TGTGCCAGCAGCCTGGGACAGGGGGGAGGTACGCAGTATTTT
.	TRBV6-1	TRBJ1-1	TRBD1	CASSATDRGGNTEAFF	TGTGCCAGCAGTGCCACGGACAGGGGGGGAAACACTGAAGCTTTCTTT
few	TRBV30	TRBJ2-3	.	CAWSGTTDTQYF	TGTGCCTGGAGTGGAACCACAGATACGCAGTATTTT
.	TRBV7-2	TRBJ1-2	TRBD1	CASSSRQGGGYTF	TGTGCCAGCAGCTCACGACAGGGCGGAGGCTACACCTTC
.	TRBV9	TRBJ2-1	.	CASSVAWRGREQFF	TGTGCCAGCAGCGTAGCTTGGCGGGGACGGGAGCAGTTCTTC
few	TRBV2	TRBJ1-1	.	CASSEGPGMTEAFF	TGTGCCAGCAGTGAAGGTCCAGGGATGACTGAAGCTTTCTTT
.	TRBV5-4	TRBJ1-4	.	CASSSPNEKLFF	TGTGCCAGCAGCTCTCCAAATGAAAAACTGTTTTTT
.	TRBV11-1	TRBJ1-6	.	CASSLATVDYNSPLHF	TGTGCCAGCAGCTTAGCGACGGTTGACTATAATTCACCCCTCCACTTT
.	TRBV29-1	TRBJ2-5	.	CSVSDDGWGTQYF	TGCAGCGTGTCCGACGACGGATGGGGGACCCAGTACTTC
once	TRBV7-2	TRBJ1-6	.	CASSLVAPGTGNSPLHF	TGTGCCAGCAGCCTGGTGGCACCTGGTACGGGCAATTCACCCCTCCACTTT
.	TRBV5-4	TRBJ1-4	TRBD1	CASSFGTDNEKLFF	TGTGCCAGCAGCTTCGGGACAGATAATGAAAAACTGTTTTTT
.	TRBV6-5	TRBJ1-2	.	CASSYEYQGYGYTF	TGTGCCAGCAGTTACGAGTACCAGGGCTATGGCTACACCTTC
.	TRBV7-9	TRBJ2-3	.	CASSQTRIAQYF	TGTGCCAGCAGCCAAACTAGAATAGCGCAGTATTTT
.	TRBV7-2	TRBJ2-3	.	CASSLAAGTTDTQYF	TGTGCCAGCAGCTTAGCGGCAGGGACCACAGATACGCAGTATTTT
.	TRBV18	TRBJ2-5	.	CASSSPQETQYF	TGTGCCAGCTCGTCACCACAAGAGACCCAGTACTTC
.	TRBV28	TRBJ1-2	.	CASPQGNGYTF	TGTGCCAGCCCCCAGGGAAACGGCTACACCTTC
.	TRBV11-2	TRBJ1-2	.	CASSDRYYGYTF	TGTGCCAGCAGCGACAGGTACTATGGCTACACCTTC
.	TRBV10-3	TRBJ2-7	.	CAISEFSGEQYF	TGTGCCATCAGTGAATTCTCGGGCGAGCAGTACTTC
few	TRBV5-1	TRBJ1-1	TRBD1	CASSPGQGGTEAFF	TGCGCCAGCAGTCCTGGACAGGGTGGCACTGAAGCTTTCTTT
.	TRBV28	TRBJ1-5	.	CASSWGFGSSHQPQHF	TGTGCCAGCAGTTGGGGGTTTGGGAGTTCCCATCAGCCCCAGCATTTT
.	TRBV7-8	TRBJ1-1	TRBD1	CASSLRDRGSNTEAFF	TGTGCCAGCAGCCTCCGGGACAGGGGCTCAAACACTGAAGCTTTCTTT
.	TRBV6-6	TRBJ1-2	.	CASSPDRDYGYTF	TGTGCCAGCAGCCCGGACAGAGATTATGGCTACACCTTC
.	TRBV4-2	TRBJ1-3	.	CASSQGSSGNTIYF	TGTGCCAGCAGCCAAGGGTCCTCTGGAAACACCATATATTTT